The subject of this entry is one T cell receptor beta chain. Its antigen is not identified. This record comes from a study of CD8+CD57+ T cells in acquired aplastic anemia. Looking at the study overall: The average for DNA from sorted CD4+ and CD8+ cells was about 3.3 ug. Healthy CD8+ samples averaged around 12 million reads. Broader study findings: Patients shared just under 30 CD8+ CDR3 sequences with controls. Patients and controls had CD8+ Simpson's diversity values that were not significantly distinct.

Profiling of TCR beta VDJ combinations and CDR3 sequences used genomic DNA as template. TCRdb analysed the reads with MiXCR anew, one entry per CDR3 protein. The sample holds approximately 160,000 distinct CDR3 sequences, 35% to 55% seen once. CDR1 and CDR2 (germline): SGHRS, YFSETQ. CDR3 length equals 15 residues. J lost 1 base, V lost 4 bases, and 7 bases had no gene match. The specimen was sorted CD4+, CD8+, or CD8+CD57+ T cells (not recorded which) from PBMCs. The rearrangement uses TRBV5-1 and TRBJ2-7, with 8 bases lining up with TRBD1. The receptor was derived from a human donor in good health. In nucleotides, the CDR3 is TGCGCCAGCAGCGGGACAGGATTAAATTCCTACGAGCAGTACTTC. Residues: CASSGTGLNSYEQYF.